This T cell receptor beta chain was identified in a study of T cell repertoires in cytomegalovirus infection. As for the study in general: Recently described HLA-C-restricted plus well-studied HLA-B-restricted CMV epitopes were used. Public TCR beta signatures indicated both CMV infection and matching HLA type.

The junction had 7 bases not matched to a gene; V was cut back by 2 bases and J by 0 bases. Germline lookup yields CDR1 SGHVS and CDR2 FQNEAQ. The CDR3 has 17 residues. Study-level points and caveats: Cumulated frequencies of public TCR beta families served to identify carriers of CMV plus the relevant HLA. CMV-specific TCR beta clonotypes restricted by HLA-C dominated the ex vivo response.

Only a few counts were recorded for this clonotype. Antigen specificity is unknown. In TCRdb, the reads were re-called with MiXCR into one record per CDR3 protein. The repertoire holds 95,000 to 120,000 distinct CDR3 sequences, with about 30% as singletons. The J gene is TRBJ2-1, the V gene TRBV7-8, with TRBD2 identical over 7 bases. Here the sequenced sample was CD8+ T cells from cultured PBMCs, taken from culture after CMV antigen stimulation. This TCR derives from a human donor in good health (CMV status not recorded). Some clones in this sample may be carry-over from other donors' samples. The CDR3 sequence: CASSLFSGGSSYNEQFF. CDR3 coding DNA: TGTGCCAGCAGCTTATTCTCGGGGGGAAGCTCCTACAATGAGCAGTTCTTC.